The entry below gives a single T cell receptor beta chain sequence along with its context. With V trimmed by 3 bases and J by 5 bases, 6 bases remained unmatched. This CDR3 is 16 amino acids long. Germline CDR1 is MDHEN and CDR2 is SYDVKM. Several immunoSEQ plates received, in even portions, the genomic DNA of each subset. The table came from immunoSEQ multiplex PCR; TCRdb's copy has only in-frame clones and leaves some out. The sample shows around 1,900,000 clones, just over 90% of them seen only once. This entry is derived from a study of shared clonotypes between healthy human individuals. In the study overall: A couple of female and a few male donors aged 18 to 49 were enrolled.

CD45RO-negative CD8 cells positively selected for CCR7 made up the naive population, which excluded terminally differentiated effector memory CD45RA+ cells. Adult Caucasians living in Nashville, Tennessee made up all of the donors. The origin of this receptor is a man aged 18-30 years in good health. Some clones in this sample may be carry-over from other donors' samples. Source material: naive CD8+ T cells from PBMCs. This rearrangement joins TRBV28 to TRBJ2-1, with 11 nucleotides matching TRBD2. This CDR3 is CASSFLGLAEDNEQFF. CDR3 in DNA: TGTGCCAGCAGTTTTTTGGGACTAGCGGAGGACAATGAGCAGTTCTTC.